This is a list of T cell receptor beta chains from one sample in a study of T cells after somatic rescue of genetic block. Sequencing used immunoSEQ multiplex PCR; TCRdb keeps in-frame clones, though not all of them. Of 55,000 to 70,000 clones detected, around 93% appear once; the ten largest clones hold about 2.7%. The sample comprised peripheral blood mononuclear cells (PBMCs). These receptor sequences come from a man aged 40-49 years. Both conserved end residues are part of each CDR3. Each record gives: V gene, CDR3 protein.

TRBV18 | CASSRTGDEKLFF
TRBV6-1 | CASRLGQGIGYEQYF
TRBV2 | CASSPSFVADTQYF
TRBV10-2 | CASSESTRDTQYF
TRBV28 | CASTLGANTGELFF
TRBV7-9 | CATPWGRGGEKLFF
TRBV15 | CATSREFQPQHF
TRBV7-2 | CASKYTGSGNTIYF
TRBV7-3 | CASSYRRTGESYGYTF
TRBV6-1 | CASSEHSGWDEKLFF
TRBV19 | CASSTVAGGSYNEQFF
TRBV6-5 | CASSTGRYEQYF
TRBV5-8 | CASSARISGYTF
TRBV7-9 | CASSPPVGLTEGSTGELFF
TRBV6-5 | CASIPAGDYEQYF
TRBV19 | CASSPLAESSYEQYF
TRBV6-6 | CASSSGNNQPQHF
TRBV6-4 | CASSDDWANEQFF
TRBV7-9 | CASSSTGGALETQYF
TRBV5-1 | CASSLTLQGAGNSPLHF
TRBV28 | CASSAASFQDGPQETQYF
TRBV6-4 | CASSERGDTGELFF
TRBV2 | CASSGYRSQETQYF
TRBV6-6 | CASSYSLGSAGELFF
TRBV5-1 | CASSLGLGDWRGSGNTIYF